In this sample, the clone carrying this T cell receptor (beta chain) turned up once. This CDR3 is built from 15 residues. Between the trimmed V and J ends, which lost 8 bases and 4 bases, there was a span of 20 bases. Germline-derived CDR1 and CDR2 are MNHNY and SVGAGI (reference sequence). This entry is derived from a study of blood T cell repertoires in COVID-19. Across the whole study: Donors in the United States, Italy and Spain gave samples during acute or convalescent COVID-19. Sources were T cells, B-cell-depleted T cells, or PBMCs; the material itself was cDNA or gDNA.

In the original workflow: Amplification of reference gene primers provided the estimated nucleated cell counts. Profiling relied on immunoSEQ multiplex PCR, and the TCRdb table lists in-frame clones only, not all of them. V, J and clone size are those of that table, while D and trimming were read from the DNA. This sample yields about 13,000 clones, of which 65% to 90% are seen a single time; roughly half belongs to the top ten. The sequence came from a man older than 75 with acute or convalescent COVID-19. V and J are TRBV6-6 and TRBJ1-1; perhaps TRBD1 as D (6 bases). Sequenced sample: peripheral blood. CDR3 sequence (DNA): TGTGCCAGCGGAAGGACAAAATCAGGGGTCACTGAAGCTTTCTTT. Amino acid sequence: CASGRTKSGVTEAFF.